The present entry profiles one T cell receptor (beta chain) with its context. This entry belongs to a study of blood T cells in healthy people across ages. A second about 7 to 11 cycle PCR used barcoded and J-beta primers. TCRdb fed the 5' RACE reads into MiXCR, producing one record per CDR3 protein. Of 1.5 million or so distinct CDR3 sequences in the sample, approximately 39% were seen once. The CDR3 loop spans 14 amino acids. V was clipped by 7 bases and J by 4 bases, with 14 bases between them. Germline V lookup: CDR1 MDHEN, CDR2 SYDVKM. The TCR was taken from a woman under 30 in good health. Sample: blood. The chain joins TRBV28 to TRBJ1-5; a weak D match, TRBD1 (5 bases). This chain's CDR3 is CASTLQEPNQPQHF. The CDR3 nucleotides read TGTGCCAGCACCCTACAGGAGCCTAATCAGCCCCAGCATTTT.